The 17 T cell receptor beta chains listed next were all sequenced from one sample in a study of PD-1 blockade in classical Hodgkin lymphoma. TCRdb keeps only in-frame clones here, not all; method: immunoSEQ multiplex PCR. The sample lists about 28,000 clones; about 80% were seen once. Time point described: cycle 4 day 1 (C4D1), after more than five weeks of nivolumab. Following autologous stem cell transplantation, relapse occurred in every patient, and exposure to brentuximab vedotin varied. The sample was peripheral blood mononuclear cells (PBMCs), taken before the fourth cycle of nivolumab. The receptor set was obtained from a human donor with classical Hodgkin lymphoma.

The sample holds one count of this clone. The rearrangement uses TRBV11-2 and TRBJ1-4, with D tentatively TRBD1 (6 bases). Trimming took off 6 bases at V and 5 bases at J, with 16 bases between the two ends. Germline CDR1 and CDR2: SGHAT and FQNNGV. The CDR3 sequence is 15 residues long. CDR3: CASSTQGGLNEKLFF. The CDR3, as DNA: TGTGCCAGCAGTACACAGGGCGGTCTGAATGAAAAACTGTTTTTT.

Concerning this clone: Germline and junction disagree at one end, which may indicate a read error. The V and J genes are TRBV19 and TRBJ2-3, with 7 bases that match TRBD2. The CDR3 extends over 11 amino acids. From germline, CDR1 is LNHDA and CDR2 SQIVND (reference sequence). CDR3 nucleotides: TGTGCCAGCAGTAGCGGGGATACGCAGTATTTT. Protein product: CASSSGDTQYF.

This clone was picked up one time. J is TRBJ2-7 and V is TRBV6-6, with TRBD1 matching over 7 bases. The CDR3 has 14 amino acids. J lost 3 bases, V lost 4 bases, and 6 bases had no gene match. Per the germline V gene, CDR1 is MNHNY and CDR2 is SVGAGI (reference sequence). The CDR3 region has the DNA TGTGCCAGCAGTTCCGGGACAGCTGGCTACGAGCAGTACTTC. As protein: CASSSGTAGYEQYF.

V usage is TRBV5-1 and J usage is TRBJ2-5, with no clear D. Germline CDR1 is SGHRS and CDR2 is YFSETQ. CDR3 size: 17 residues. V was cut by 2 bases and J by 1 base, with 18 bases left in between. The CDR3: CASSFASSLLPQETQYF. In DNA form, the CDR3 reads TGCGCCAGCAGCTTCGCGTCTTCGTTACTCCCCCAAGAGACCCAGTACTTC.

The V gene is TRBV6-5, the J gene TRBJ2-3; D perhaps matches TRBD1 (5 bases). CDR1 is MNHEY and CDR2 is SVGAGI in the germline V gene. Trimming removed 1 base at V and 0 bases at J, with 11 bases between. The CDR3 contains 16 residues. The CDR3, as DNA: TGTGCCAGCAGTTACTATAGGGGTACGAGCACAGATACGCAGTATTTT. Translation gives CASSYYRGTSTDTQYF.

The CDR3 spells CATSGKRESYNEQFF. The CDR3, as DNA: TGTGCCACCAGCGGCAAGCGGGAGTCCTACAATGAGCAGTTCTTC. This chain joins TRBV15 and TRBJ2-1, with 8 nucleotides matching TRBD2. V lost 5 bases, J lost 1 base, and 4 bases stayed unmatched. CDR3 size: 15 residues. CDR1 LNHNV and CDR2 YYDKDF come from the germline V gene (reference sequence).

This clone was found once. The V and J genes are TRBV6-1 and TRBJ2-3; no clear D gene. This CDR3 region has 12 residues. The V end lost 8 bases, the J end lost 5 bases, and 11 bases lay between the germline ends. Germline V gives CDR1 MNHNS, CDR2 SASEGT. The CDR3 spells CASQRPEDTQYF. For the CDR3, the DNA is TGTGCCAGCCAGCGCCCCGAAGATACGCAGTATTTT.

This chain links TRBV19 with TRBJ1-4, with D possibly matching TRBD1 (6 bases). The CDR3 is 16 amino acids. Trimming removed 5 bases at V and 4 bases at J, with 17 bases between. Looked up from germline, CDR1 is LNHDA and CDR2 is SQIVND (reference sequence). The CDR3 DNA reads TGTGCCAGTAGTGCTAGTTCAGGGGCCCTTAATGAAAAACTGTTTTTT. Translating gives CASSASSGALNEKLFF. Filled out from reference TRBV19 and TRBJ1-4, the complete variable domain reads DGGITQSPKYLFRKEGQNVTLSCEQNLNHDAMYWYRQDPGQGLRLIYYSQIVNDFQKGDIAEGYSVSREKKESFPLTVTSAQKNPTAFYLCASSASSGALNEKLFFGSGTQLSVL.

The chain couples TRBV28 to TRBJ2-3; D not certain. Germline lookup yields CDR1 MDHEN and CDR2 SYDVKM. V shed 6 bases and J shed 2 bases, with 12 bases lying between them. This CDR3 is built from 14 residues. CDR3 sequence: CASRGRSNTDTQYF. The CDR3 coding sequence is TGTGCCAGCAGGGGCAGGAGTAACACAGATACGCAGTATTTT.

This clone was seen only a few times. The chain uses TRBV19 and TRBJ1-5; D call uncertain. CDR3 length equals 16 residues. The germline CDR1 and CDR2 sequences are LNHDA and SQIVND (reference sequence). V lost 5 bases and J lost 0, with 14 bases in between. The CDR3 coding sequence is TGTGCCAGTAGTCCCCGGACCGCCCATAGCAATCAGCCCCAGCATTTT. Encoded protein: CASSPRTAHSNQPQHF.

This clone was recorded a few times. The V call is TRBV10-3, the J call TRBJ1-2, with D tentatively TRBD1 (5 bases). The CDR3 has 13 residues. Trimming removed 6 bases at V and 4 bases at J, with 12 bases between. CDR1 and CDR2 (germline): ENHRY, SYGVKD. The CDR3 sequence: CAISLGRTYGYTF. Here the CDR3 DNA reads TGTGCCATCAGCCTGGGACGGACCTATGGCTACACCTTC.

The gene calls are TRBV6-1 and TRBJ2-7, with 12 nucleotides matching TRBD2. Germline CDR1 MNHNS, CDR2 SASEGT. The CDR3 is made up of 14 amino acids. Trimming took 6 bases from V and 4 from J; bases not matched to a gene: 4. For the CDR3, the DNA is TGTGCCAGCAGATCTAGCGGGAGGGTATACGAGCAGTACTTC. Translation: CASRSSGRVYEQYF.

CDR3 bases: TGTGCCAGCAGTTGGACATACGGAAGCAATCAGCCCCAGCATTTT. Protein: CASSWTYGSNQPQHF. The V gene is TRBV6-1, the J gene TRBJ1-5; weak D call: TRBD1 (5 bases). Per germline, CDR1 MNHNS and CDR2 SASEGT. The CDR3 consists of 15 residues. The V gene lost 5 bases and the J gene lost 1 base, with 12 bases spanning the gap.

The chain has TRBV5-1 and TRBJ2-1; tentative D call: TRBD1 (5 bases). This CDR3 has 14 amino acids. Germline V gene data show CDR1 as SGHRS and CDR2 as YFSETQ. Trimming shortened V by 0 bases and J by 4 bases, and 8 bases separated the two germline ends. CDR3 sequence: CASSLADRYNEQFF. DNA for the CDR3: TGCGCCAGCAGCTTGGCCGACAGATACAATGAGCAGTTCTTC.

This clone was picked up one time. The chain has TRBV10-3 and TRBJ2-1, with 10 bases matching TRBD1. The ends lost 6 bases at V and 7 bases at J; junction bases unmatched: 6. This CDR3 region has 14 residues. Germline V gene sequence: CDR1 ENHRY, CDR2 SYGVKD. The CDR3 bases are TGTGCCATCAGCTGGACAGGGGGTGAGAATGAGCAGTTCTTC. Translation: CAISWTGGENEQFF.

The chain carries TRBV2 and TRBJ1-1, with a possible D match to TRBD1 (6 bases). The CDR3 covers 15 residues. Germline assignment: CDR1 SNHLY and CDR2 FYNNEI. Trimming took off 2 bases at V and 2 bases at J, with 12 bases between the two ends. The CDR3 DNA reads TGTGCCAGCAGTGAAACCCGGGGGGGCAACACTGAAGCTTTCTTT. Encoded protein: CASSETRGGNTEAFF.

This sequence joins TRBV27 and TRBJ1-3; 7 bases agree with TRBD1. From germline, CDR1 is MNHEY and CDR2 SMNVEV (reference sequence). V lost 0 bases and J lost 9; bases outside the gene matches: 8. This CDR3 has 15 residues. CDR3 amino acids: CASSLSATGRSTIYF. Here the CDR3 DNA reads TGTGCCAGCAGTTTATCCGCGACAGGGAGATCCACCATATATTTT.